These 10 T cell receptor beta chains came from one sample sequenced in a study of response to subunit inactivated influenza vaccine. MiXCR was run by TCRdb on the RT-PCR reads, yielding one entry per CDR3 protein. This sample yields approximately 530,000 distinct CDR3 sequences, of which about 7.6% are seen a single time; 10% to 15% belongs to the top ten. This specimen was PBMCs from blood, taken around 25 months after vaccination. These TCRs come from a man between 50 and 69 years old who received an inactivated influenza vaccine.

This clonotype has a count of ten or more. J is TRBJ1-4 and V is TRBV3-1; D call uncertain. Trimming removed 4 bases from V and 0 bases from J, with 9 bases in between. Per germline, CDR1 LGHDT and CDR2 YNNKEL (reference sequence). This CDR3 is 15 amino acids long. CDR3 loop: CASSPTLATNEKLFF. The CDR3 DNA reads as TGTGCCAGCAGCCCCACCTTGGCAACTAATGAAAAACTGTTTTTT.

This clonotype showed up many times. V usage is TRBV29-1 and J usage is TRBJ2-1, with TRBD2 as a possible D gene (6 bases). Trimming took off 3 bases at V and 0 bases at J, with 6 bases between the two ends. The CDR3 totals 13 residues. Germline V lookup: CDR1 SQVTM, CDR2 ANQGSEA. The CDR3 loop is CSVDGSSYNEQFF. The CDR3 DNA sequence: TGCAGCGTTGACGGGAGCTCCTACAATGAGCAGTTCTTC.

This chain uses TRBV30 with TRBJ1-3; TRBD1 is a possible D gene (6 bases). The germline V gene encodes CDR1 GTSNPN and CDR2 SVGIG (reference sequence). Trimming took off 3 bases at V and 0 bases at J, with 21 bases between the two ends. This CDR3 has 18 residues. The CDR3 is CAWSSDRNFLLSGNTIYF. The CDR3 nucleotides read TGTGCCTGGAGCTCGGACAGAAATTTCCTCCTCTCTGGAAACACCATATATTTT. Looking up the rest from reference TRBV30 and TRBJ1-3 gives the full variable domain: SQTIHQWPATLVQPVGSPLSLECTVEGTSNPNLYWYRQAAGRGLQLLFYSVGIGQISSEVPQNLSASRPQDRQFILSSKKLLLSDSGFYLCAWSSDRNFLLSGNTIYFGEGSWLTVV.

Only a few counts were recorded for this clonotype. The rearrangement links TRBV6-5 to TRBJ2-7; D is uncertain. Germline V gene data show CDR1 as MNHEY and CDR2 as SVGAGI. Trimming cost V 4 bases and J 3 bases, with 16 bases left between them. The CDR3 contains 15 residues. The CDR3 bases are TGTGCCAGCAGTTGGCATAGGACCAAGGACTACGAGCAGTACTTC. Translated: CASSWHRTKDYEQYF.

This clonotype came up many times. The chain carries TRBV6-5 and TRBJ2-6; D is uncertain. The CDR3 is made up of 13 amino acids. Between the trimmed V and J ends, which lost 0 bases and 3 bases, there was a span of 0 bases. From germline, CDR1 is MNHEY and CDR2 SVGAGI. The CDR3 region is CASSYSGANVLTF. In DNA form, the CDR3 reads TGTGCCAGCAGTTACTCTGGGGCCAACGTCCTGACTTTC.

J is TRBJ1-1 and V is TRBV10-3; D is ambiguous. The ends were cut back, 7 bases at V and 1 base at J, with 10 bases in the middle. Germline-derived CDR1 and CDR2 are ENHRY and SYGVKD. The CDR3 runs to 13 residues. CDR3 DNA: TGTGCCATCAACCCCAATAGGAACACTGAAGCTTTCTTT. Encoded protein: CAINPNRNTEAFF.

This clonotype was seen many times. DNA for the CDR3: TGTGCCAGCAGCTTGTCGGCGAACTCCTACGAGCAGTACTTC. The encoded protein is CASSLSANSYEQYF. The J gene is TRBJ2-7, the V gene TRBV7-9; D unresolved. The germline CDR1 and CDR2 sequences are SEHNR and FQNEAQ (reference sequence). The CDR3 sequence is 14 residues long. The ends were cut back, 3 bases at V and 0 bases at J, with 9 bases in the middle.

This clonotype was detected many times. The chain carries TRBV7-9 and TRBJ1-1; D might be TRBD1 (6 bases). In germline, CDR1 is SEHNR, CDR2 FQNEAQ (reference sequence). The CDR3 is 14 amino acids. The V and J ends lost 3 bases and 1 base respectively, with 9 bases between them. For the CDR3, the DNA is TGTGCCAGCAGCTTCAGGGGCAAGAACACTGAAGCTTTCTTT. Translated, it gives CASSFRGKNTEAFF.

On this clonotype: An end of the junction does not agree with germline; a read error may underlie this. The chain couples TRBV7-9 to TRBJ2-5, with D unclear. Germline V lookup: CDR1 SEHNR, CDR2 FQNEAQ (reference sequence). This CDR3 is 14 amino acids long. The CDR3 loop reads CAGSVGWPQETQYF. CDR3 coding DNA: TGTGCCGGCAGCGTGGGGTGGCCCCAAGAGACCCAGTACTTC.

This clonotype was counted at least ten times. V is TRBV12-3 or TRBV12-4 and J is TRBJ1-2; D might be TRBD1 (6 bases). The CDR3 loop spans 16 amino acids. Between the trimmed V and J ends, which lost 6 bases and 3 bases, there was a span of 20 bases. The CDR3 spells CASSSVWGGVDYGYTF. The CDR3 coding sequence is TGTGCCAGCAGCTCGGTGTGGGGGGGCGTAGACTATGGCTACACCTTC.